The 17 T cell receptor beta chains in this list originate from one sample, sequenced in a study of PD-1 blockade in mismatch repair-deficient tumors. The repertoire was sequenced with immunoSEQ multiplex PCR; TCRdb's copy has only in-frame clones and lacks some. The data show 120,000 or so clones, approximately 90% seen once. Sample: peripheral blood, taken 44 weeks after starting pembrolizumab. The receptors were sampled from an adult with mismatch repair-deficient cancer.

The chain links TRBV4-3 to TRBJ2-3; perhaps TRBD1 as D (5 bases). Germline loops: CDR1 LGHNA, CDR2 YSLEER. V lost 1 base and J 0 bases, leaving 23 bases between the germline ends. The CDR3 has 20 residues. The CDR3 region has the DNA TGCGCCAGCAGCCAAGTAATCCTACTATTTCAGGGAAGGAGCACAGATACGCAGTATTTT. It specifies CASSQVILLFQGRSTDTQYF.

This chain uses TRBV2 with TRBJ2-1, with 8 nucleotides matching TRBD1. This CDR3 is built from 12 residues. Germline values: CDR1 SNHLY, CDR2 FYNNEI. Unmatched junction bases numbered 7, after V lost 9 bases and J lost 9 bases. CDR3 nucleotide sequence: TGTGCCAGAGAGACAGGGGCGGGTGAGCAGTTCTTC. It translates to CARETGAGEQFF.

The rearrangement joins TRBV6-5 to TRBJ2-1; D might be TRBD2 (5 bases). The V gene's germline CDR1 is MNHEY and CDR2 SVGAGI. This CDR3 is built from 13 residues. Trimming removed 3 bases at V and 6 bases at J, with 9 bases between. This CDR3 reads CASSYYGGNEQFF. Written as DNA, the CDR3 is TGTGCCAGCAGTTATTACGGAGGCAATGAGCAGTTCTTC.

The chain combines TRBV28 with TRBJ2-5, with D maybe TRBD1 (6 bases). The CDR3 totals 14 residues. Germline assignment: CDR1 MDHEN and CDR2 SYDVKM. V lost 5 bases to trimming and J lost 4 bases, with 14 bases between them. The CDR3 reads CASSDPGVPETQYF. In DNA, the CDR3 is TGTGCCAGCAGTGACCCAGGGGTACCAGAGACCCAGTACTTC.

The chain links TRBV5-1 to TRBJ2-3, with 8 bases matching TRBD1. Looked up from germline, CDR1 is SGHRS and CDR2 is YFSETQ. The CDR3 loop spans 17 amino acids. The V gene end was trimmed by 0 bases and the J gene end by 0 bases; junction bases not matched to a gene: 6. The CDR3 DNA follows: TGCGCCAGCAGCTTGGGCAGGGGGCTATCTAGCACAGATACGCAGTATTTT. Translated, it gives CASSLGRGLSSTDTQYF.

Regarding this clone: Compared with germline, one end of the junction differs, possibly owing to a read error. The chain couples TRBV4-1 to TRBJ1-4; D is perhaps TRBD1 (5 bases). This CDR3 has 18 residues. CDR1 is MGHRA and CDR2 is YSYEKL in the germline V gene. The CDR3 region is CASSQGAGLGPLDRLMIF. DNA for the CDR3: TGCGCCAGCAGCCAAGGGGCGGGGTTGGGGCCTCTGGACCGATTAATGATTTTT.

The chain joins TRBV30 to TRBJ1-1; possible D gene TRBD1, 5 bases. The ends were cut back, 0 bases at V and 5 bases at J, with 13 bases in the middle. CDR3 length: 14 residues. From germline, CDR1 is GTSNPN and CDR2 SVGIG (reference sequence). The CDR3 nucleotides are TGTGCCTGGAGTGTGGGTGGGGGGTGGACTGAAGCTTTCTTT. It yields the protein CAWSVGGGWTEAFF. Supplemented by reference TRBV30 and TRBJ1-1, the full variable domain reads SQTIHQWPATLVQPVGSPLSLECTVEGTSNPNLYWYRQAAGRGLQLLFYSVGIGQISSEVPQNLSASRPQDRQFILSSKKLLLSDSGFYLCAWSVGGGWTEAFFGQGTRLTVV.

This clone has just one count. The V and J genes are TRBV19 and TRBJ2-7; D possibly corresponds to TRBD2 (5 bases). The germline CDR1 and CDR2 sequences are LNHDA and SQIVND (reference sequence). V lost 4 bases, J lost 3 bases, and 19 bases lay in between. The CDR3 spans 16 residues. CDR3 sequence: CASSTGGSRIDYEQYF. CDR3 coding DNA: TGTGCCAGTAGTACCGGAGGTAGTAGGATTGACTACGAGCAGTACTTC.

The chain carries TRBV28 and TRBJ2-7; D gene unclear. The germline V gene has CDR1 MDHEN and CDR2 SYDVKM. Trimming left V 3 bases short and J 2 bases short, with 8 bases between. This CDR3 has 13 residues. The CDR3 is CASSFGSPYEQYF. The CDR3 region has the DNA TGTGCCAGCAGTTTCGGCAGCCCCTACGAGCAGTACTTC.

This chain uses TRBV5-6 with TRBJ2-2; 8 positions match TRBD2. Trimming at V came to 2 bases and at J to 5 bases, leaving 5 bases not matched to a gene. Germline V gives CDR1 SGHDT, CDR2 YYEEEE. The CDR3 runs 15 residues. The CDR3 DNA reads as TGTGCCAGCAGCTTAGTTGGGACTAGTACCGGGGAGCTGTTTTTT. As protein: CASSLVGTSTGELFF.

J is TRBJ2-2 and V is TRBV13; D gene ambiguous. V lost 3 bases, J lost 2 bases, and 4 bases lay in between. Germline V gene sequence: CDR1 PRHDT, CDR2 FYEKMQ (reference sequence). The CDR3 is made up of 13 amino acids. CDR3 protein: CASSFLNTGELFF. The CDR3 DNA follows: TGTGCCAGCAGCTTTTTAAACACCGGGGAGCTGTTTTTT.

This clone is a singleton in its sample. The CDR3 coding sequence is TGCGCCAGCAGATCTACAGGGGGGACTAATGAAAAACTGTTTTTT. Amino acids: CASRSTGGTNEKLFF. The rearrangement uses TRBV5-1 and TRBJ1-4; 8 bases fit TRBD1. The CDR3 consists of 15 residues. J gave up 2 bases and V 5 bases, and 5 bases lay outside the gene matches. Germline loops: CDR1 SGHRS, CDR2 YFSETQ.

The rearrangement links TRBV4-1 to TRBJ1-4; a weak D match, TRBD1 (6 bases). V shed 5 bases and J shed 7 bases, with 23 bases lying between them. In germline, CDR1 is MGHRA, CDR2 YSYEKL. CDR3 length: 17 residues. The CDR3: CASSYTPSTGRREKLFF. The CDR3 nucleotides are TGCGCCAGCAGCTACACCCCATCCACAGGGAGACGTGAAAAACTGTTTTTT.

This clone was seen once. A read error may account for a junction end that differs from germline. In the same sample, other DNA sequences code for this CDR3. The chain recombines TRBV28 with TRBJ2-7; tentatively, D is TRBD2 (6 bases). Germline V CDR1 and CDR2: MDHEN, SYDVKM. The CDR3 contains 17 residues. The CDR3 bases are TGTGCCAGCCAAGCGGAGCCCCCTAGCGTATCCTCCTACGAGCAGTACTTT. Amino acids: CASQAEPPSVSSYEQYF.

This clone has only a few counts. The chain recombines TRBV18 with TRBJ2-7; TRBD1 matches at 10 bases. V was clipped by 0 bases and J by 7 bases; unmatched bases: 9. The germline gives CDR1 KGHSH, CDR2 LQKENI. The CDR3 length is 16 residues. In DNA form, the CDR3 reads TGTGCCAGCTCACCACCCCAGGGACAGGGGTCTCGGGAGCAGTACTTC. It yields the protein CASSPPQGQGSREQYF.

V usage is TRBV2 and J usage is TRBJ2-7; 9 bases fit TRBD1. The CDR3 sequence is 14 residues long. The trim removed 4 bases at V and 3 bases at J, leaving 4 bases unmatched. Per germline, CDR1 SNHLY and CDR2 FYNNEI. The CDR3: CASSARQGGYEQYF. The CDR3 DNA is TGTGCCAGCAGTGCCCGACAGGGGGGCTACGAGCAGTACTTC.

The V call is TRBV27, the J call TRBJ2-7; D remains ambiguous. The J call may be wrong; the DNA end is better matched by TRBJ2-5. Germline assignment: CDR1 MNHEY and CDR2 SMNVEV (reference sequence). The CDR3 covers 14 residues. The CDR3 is CASSSSPWVETQYF. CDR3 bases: TGTGCCAGCAGTTCCTCCCCGTGGGTAGAGACCCAGTACTTC.